This TCR beta chain was identified in a study of identical twins. CDR3 length: 14 amino acids. V dropped 7 bases and J dropped 5; count of bases not matched to a gene: 10. Germline CDR1 reads SQVTM; CDR2 reads ANQGSEA. TCRdb independently ran MiXCR on the 5' RACE reads; one entry per CDR3 protein. Of over 600,000 distinct CDR3 sequences detected, 21% appear once; the ten largest clones hold more than 4%. These data were likewise used in another study, on T cells expressing NK-cell markers. That source adds: Sorted CD3+CD56+NKG2C+, CD3+CD56+NKG2C- and CD3+CD56-NKG2C+ T cells supplied TCR beta repertoires. NKG2C+ dominant clonotypes from more than 5 donors made up about 1.0-8% of CD8+ T cells.

This chain links TRBV29-1 with TRBJ1-1, with 10 nucleotides matching TRBD1. The sample comprised PBMCs. The sequence was collected from a woman aged 18 to 35 in good health. CDR3 region: CSAKRTGGRTEAFF. The DNA for the CDR3 is TGCAGCGCGAAACGGACAGGGGGAAGGACTGAAGCTTTCTTT.